This note documents a single T cell receptor (beta chain) sequence. Sequencing used immunoSEQ multiplex PCR; TCRdb keeps in-frame clones, though not all of them. The sample gives about 120,000 clones, approximately 90% of which show up once; more than 1.5% is in the top ten. Time point reported: peripheral blood 6 weeks after treatment start. This sample was included in a study of PD-L1 blockade in urothelial cancer. Trimming shortened V by 6 bases and J by 15 bases, and 18 bases separated the two germline ends. CDR3 length equals 11 residues. The germline V gene has CDR1 DFQATT and CDR2 SNEGSKA (reference sequence).

The source is a man aged 55 to 69 with urothelial cancer. The sequencing used PBMCs, collected around atezolizumab (anti-PD-L1) treatment. V usage is TRBV20-1 and J usage is TRBJ2-1; D is possibly TRBD1 (6 bases). The CDR3 DNA reads as TGCAGTGCGGAATCACAGGGATTTCTGTTCTTC. Residues: CSAESQGFLFF.